This entry features one T cell receptor (beta chain) sequence. Its antigen remains unidentified. The sample originates from a study of T-cell reconstitution after alpha-beta-depleted transplantation in children. Whole-study results and caveats: Once a year had passed after transplant, T-cell counts and diversity came mostly from newly produced T cells. Roughly two months post-transplant, alpha-beta T cells reportedly originated from several hundred graft clones that had expanded. The study traced high day-60 TCRbeta diversity in some patients to surviving recipient T cells and thymic progenitors.

Unique molecular identifiers were built into the TCRbeta library. TCRdb fed the PCR reads into MiXCR, producing one record per CDR3 protein. The table has about a million distinct CDR3 sequences, roughly 31% seen once. The sequence derives from a boy under two years old who had a stem cell transplant for SCID, so the T cells may come from the graft donor. The source material was PBMCs, mostly from graft donor cells, sampled 360 days after TCRalphabeta/CD19-depleted stem cell transplant.

As DNA, the CDR3 is TGTGCCAGCAAGGGGGGTGGGACCGGGGAGCTGTTTTTT. It encodes CASKGGGTGELFF. J is TRBJ2-2 and V is TRBV12-3 or TRBV12-4; tentatively, D is TRBD1 or TRBD2 (6 bases each). The CDR3 spans 13 residues. The V and J ends lost 7 bases and 5 bases respectively, with 11 bases between them.